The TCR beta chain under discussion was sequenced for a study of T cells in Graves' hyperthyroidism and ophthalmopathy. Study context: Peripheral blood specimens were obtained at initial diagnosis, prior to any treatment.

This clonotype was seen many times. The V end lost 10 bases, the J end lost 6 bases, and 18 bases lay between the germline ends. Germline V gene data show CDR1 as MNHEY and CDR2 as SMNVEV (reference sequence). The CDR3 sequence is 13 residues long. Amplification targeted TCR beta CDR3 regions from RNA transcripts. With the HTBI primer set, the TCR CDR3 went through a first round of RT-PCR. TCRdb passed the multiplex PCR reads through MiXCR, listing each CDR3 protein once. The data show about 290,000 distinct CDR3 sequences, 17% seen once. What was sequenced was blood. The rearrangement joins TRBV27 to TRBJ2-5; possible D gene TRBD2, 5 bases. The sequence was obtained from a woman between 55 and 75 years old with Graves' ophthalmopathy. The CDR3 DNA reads TGTGCCACCCGAACCGGGAATGAACAGACCCAGTACTTC. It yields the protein CATRTGNEQTQYF.